The source of this T cell receptor beta chain is a study of T cell responses to AZD1222 COVID-19 vaccine. Germline lookup yields CDR1 LNHDA and CDR2 SQIVND (reference sequence). The V and J ends lost 5 bases and 2 bases respectively, with 10 bases between them. The CDR3 spans 13 residues. The protocol was immunoSEQ multiplex PCR, while the TCRdb copy is restricted to in-frame clones and leaves out a portion. Here the sample spans more than 120,000 clones, approximately 88% being singletons. The sample here was peripheral blood, taken 28 days after the second dose of the MenACWY control vaccine. The chain recombines TRBV19 with TRBJ2-7; D possibly matches TRBD1 or TRBD2 (5 bases each). The sequence derives from an adult who received the MenACWY meningococcal vaccine as a control. The CDR3 nucleotides read TGTGCCAGTAGTGTGGGACGGCCCTACGAGCAGTACTTC. This translates into CASSVGRPYEQYF.